The 11 T cell receptor beta chains in this list originate from one sample, sequenced in a study of cytomegalovirus exposure and HLA in healthy donors. PCR employed 60 Vbeta and 13 Jbeta primers. Profiling relied on immunoSEQ multiplex PCR, and the TCRdb table lists in-frame clones only, not all of them. The sample yields about 65,000 clones, almost 80% seen once. Source material: PBMCs. These receptors were collected from a girl aged 10 to 17 in good health and CMV-seropositive.

The chain recombines TRBV27 with TRBJ2-7, with a tentative D call TRBD2 (6 bases). This CDR3 is 15 amino acids long. Trimming cost V 5 bases and J 4 bases, with 18 bases left between them. Looked up from germline, CDR1 is MNHEY and CDR2 is SMNVEV (reference sequence). The CDR3 coding sequence is TGTGCCAGCAGTCTAAGGAGCCTTGGAGGGTACGAGCAGTACTTC. Its translation: CASSLRSLGGYEQYF.

In this sample, this clone turned up once. This chain connects TRBV28 to TRBJ2-1; tentatively, D is TRBD1 (6 bases). The CDR3 totals 15 residues. The V and J ends lost 5 bases and 12 bases respectively, with 23 bases between them. CDR1 is MDHEN and CDR2 is SYDVKM in the germline V gene. The CDR3 protein is CASSESQGLAAPQFF. The CDR3 DNA reads as TGTGCCAGCAGTGAGTCACAGGGATTGGCGGCCCCGCAGTTCTTC. The variable domain in full, with the rest retrieved from reference TRBV28 and TRBJ2-1, is DVKVTQSSRYLVKRTGEKVFLECVQDMDHENMFWYRQDPGLGLRLIYFSYDVKMKEKGDIPEGYSVSREKKERFSLILESASTNQTSMYLCASSESQGLAAPQFFGPGTRLTVL.

V is TRBV9 and J is TRBJ2-7; the D gene is possibly TRBD2 (5 bases). There are 15 residues in the CDR3. Between the trimmed V and J ends, which lost 2 bases and 0 bases, there was a span of 12 bases. CDR1 and CDR2 from the germline V gene are SGDLS and YYNGEE. The DNA of the CDR3 is TGTGCCAGCAGCGTGGGAACCGGGATCTCCTACGAGCAGTACTTC. Its translation: CASSVGTGISYEQYF.

V gene TRBV2 combines with J gene TRBJ1-1, with TRBD1 matching 9 bases. The CDR3 loop spans 13 amino acids. The germline CDR1 and CDR2 sequences are SNHLY and FYNNEI. Unmatched junction bases numbered 3, after V lost 6 bases and J lost 4 bases. CDR3 protein: CASRDRGGTEAFF. The CDR3 DNA is TGTGCCAGCAGGGACAGGGGAGGCACTGAAGCTTTCTTT.

This chain connects TRBV15 to TRBJ1-5; D uncertain. The V end was cut by 3 bases, the J end by 0 bases, with 9 bases between. The length of the CDR3 is 15 residues. Per the germline V gene, CDR1 is LNHNV and CDR2 is YYDKDF (reference sequence). CDR3 bases: TGTGCCACCAGCAGGGGGAGGGATAGCAATCAGCCCCAGCATTTT. Amino acid sequence: CATSRGRDSNQPQHF.

The V call is TRBV10-1, the J call TRBJ2-5, with 7 bases lining up with TRBD2. The CDR3 sequence is 16 residues long. The trim removed 2 bases at V and 5 bases at J, leaving 11 bases unmatched. From germline, CDR1 is WNHNN and CDR2 SYGVQD (reference sequence). The CDR3: CASSEHLSAGVETQYF. Here the CDR3 DNA reads TGCGCCAGCAGTGAGCATCTGTCGGCGGGGGTTGAGACCCAGTACTTC.

This sequence joins TRBV6-4 and TRBJ1-5; no firm D call. CDR1 and CDR2 from the germline V gene are MRHNA and SNTAGT. CDR3 size: 14 residues. Trimming stripped 4 bases from V and 7 bases from J, with 14 bases between. For the CDR3, the DNA is TGTGCCAGCAGTGTGTCAGCGGCGGGACAGCCCCAGCATTTT. Translating it yields CASSVSAAGQPQHF.

The chain combines TRBV14 with TRBJ1-1; 7 nucleotides match TRBD1. The germline V gene has CDR1 SGHDN and CDR2 FVKESK. There are 15 residues in the CDR3. Trimming at V came to 1 base and at J to 3 bases, leaving 5 bases not matched to a gene. CDR3 amino acids: CASSQGYTGDTEAFF. For the CDR3, the DNA is TGTGCCAGCAGCCAAGGTTATACAGGGGACACTGAAGCTTTCTTT.

The chain combines TRBV7-6 with TRBJ1-5, with D possibly TRBD1 on 5 matching bases. Per the germline V gene, CDR1 is SGHVS and CDR2 is FNYEAQ. The germline V and J ends were trimmed by 1 base and 5 bases, with 12 bases remaining between them. The CDR3 extends over 15 amino acids. CDR3 coding DNA: TGTGCCAGCAGCTTAGGTGCAGGGCTGGATCAGCCCCAGCATTTT. Its translation is CASSLGAGLDQPQHF.

The count of this clone is one. The rearrangement links TRBV2 to TRBJ2-5; D possibly corresponds to TRBD1 (6 bases). Trimming shortened V by 4 bases and J by 5 bases, and 17 bases separated the two germline ends. The CDR3 totals 15 residues. In germline, CDR1 is SNHLY, CDR2 FYNNEI. In nucleotides, the CDR3 is TGTGCCAGCAGTGGCCGGACAGTCTCAGGGGAGACCCAGTACTTC. Its translation is CASSGRTVSGETQYF.

This clone was seen a handful of times. The chain uses TRBV7-9 and TRBJ1-1, with unresolved D. V lost 2 bases to trimming and J lost 4 bases, with 20 bases between them. Germline values: CDR1 SEHNR, CDR2 FQNEAQ (reference sequence). The CDR3 loop spans 17 amino acids. CDR3 region: CASSLKYRYARRTEAFF. In DNA form, the CDR3 reads TGTGCCAGCAGCTTAAAGTACCGGTACGCGAGGCGCACTGAAGCTTTCTTT.